These 15 T cell receptor beta chains share one sample of origin, sequenced in a study of technical replicates of blood from four donors. The assay was immunoSEQ multiplex PCR, and TCRdb's table has in-frame clones only and misses some. The table lists 78,000 or so clones, 91% of them singletons. Sequencing was done on a sample of T cells isolated from PBMCs. These receptors were obtained from a human donor in good health. Some clones in this sample may be carry-over from other donors' samples.

This clone was seen a handful of times. The chain couples TRBV2 to TRBJ2-5; 12 bases align to TRBD2. From germline, CDR1 is SNHLY and CDR2 FYNNEI. J gave up 5 bases and V 10 bases, and 2 bases lay outside the gene matches. The length of the CDR3 is 12 residues. The CDR3 reads CATGTSGETQYF. The DNA for the CDR3 is TGTGCCACAGGGACTAGCGGGGAGACCCAGTACTTC. The full variable domain, completed using reference TRBV2 and TRBJ2-5, is EPEVTQTPSHQVTQMGQEVILRCVPISNHLYFYWYRQILGQKVEFLVSFYNNEISEKSEIFDDQFSVERPDGSNFTLKIRSTKLEDSAMYFCATGTSGETQYFGPGTRLLVL.

The V and J genes are TRBV19 and TRBJ1-1; TRBD1 matches 9 bases. The CDR3 is 14 residues long. Germline-derived CDR1 and CDR2 are LNHDA and SQIVND (reference sequence). The V gene end was trimmed by 5 bases and the J gene end by 5 bases; junction bases not matched to a gene: 6. In DNA form, the CDR3 reads TGTGCCAGTAGTGAGGGACAGGGAGCAACTGAAGCTTTCTTT. Translated, it gives CASSEGQGATEAFF. The complete variable domain, with remaining parts taken from reference TRBV19 and TRBJ1-1, reads DGGITQSPKYLFRKEGQNVTLSCEQNLNHDAMYWYRQDPGQGLRLIYYSQIVNDFQKGDIAEGYSVSREKKESFPLTVTSAQKNPTAFYLCASSEGQGATEAFFGQGTRLTVV.

The chain couples TRBV6-1 to TRBJ2-2; the D is unclear. Per the germline V gene, CDR1 is MNHNS and CDR2 is SASEGT. Trimming left V 0 bases short and J 8 bases short, with 4 bases between. CDR3 length: 12 residues. CDR3 protein: CASSEAGGELFF. DNA of the CDR3: TGTGCCAGCAGTGAAGCCGGTGGGGAGCTGTTTTTT.

This chain connects TRBV10-3 to TRBJ1-5, with 9 bases fitting TRBD1. Germline V lookup: CDR1 ENHRY, CDR2 SYGVKD. The junction had 9 bases not matched to a gene; V was cut back by 0 bases and J by 6 bases. The CDR3 loop spans 17 amino acids. The CDR3 reads CAISESKWGQGPQPQHF. CDR3 nucleotide sequence: TGTGCCATCAGTGAGTCGAAGTGGGGACAGGGTCCTCAGCCCCAGCATTTT.

With respect to this clone: One junction end does not reproduce the germline sequence, and a read error may be involved. The chain combines TRBV7-7 with TRBJ1-1; a possible D gene is TRBD1 (5 bases). Germline V gives CDR1 SSHAT, CDR2 FNYEAQ (reference sequence). The CDR3 sequence is 13 residues long. CDR3 coding DNA: TGTGCTAGCAGCCCCGGACAGAACACTGAAGCTTTCTTT. Translated: CASSPGQNTEAFF.

The chain couples TRBV19 to TRBJ2-7, with TRBD1 matching over 7 bases. Germline-derived CDR1 and CDR2 are LNHDA and SQIVND (reference sequence). Trimming cost V 3 bases and J 2 bases; bases outside gene matches: 1. This CDR3 has 13 residues. CDR3 in DNA: TGTGCCAGTAGTATCGGGACAGCCTACGAGCAGTACTTC. It codes for CASSIGTAYEQYF. Looking up the rest from reference TRBV19 and TRBJ2-7 gives the full variable domain: DGGITQSPKYLFRKEGQNVTLSCEQNLNHDAMYWYRQDPGQGLRLIYYSQIVNDFQKGDIAEGYSVSREKKESFPLTVTSAQKNPTAFYLCASSIGTAYEQYFGPGTRLTVT.

The J gene is TRBJ1-5, the V gene TRBV2; 9 bases match TRBD1. V lost 7 bases, J lost 7 bases, and 11 bases stayed unmatched. The germline gives CDR1 SNHLY, CDR2 FYNNEI. The CDR3 runs to 15 residues. Here the CDR3 reads CASTPDRGDFQPQHF. The DNA of the CDR3 is TGTGCCAGCACCCCGGACAGGGGTGATTTCCAGCCCCAGCATTTT.

This clone was seen a handful of times. The CDR3 sequence: CASSLRQGSWRNGYTF. CDR3 bases: TGTGCCAGCAGCTTGCGGCAGGGGAGTTGGCGCAATGGCTACACCTTC. The rearrangement links TRBV5-6 to TRBJ1-2, with D perhaps matching TRBD1 (6 bases). This CDR3 contains 16 residues. V was pared by 1 base and J by 6 bases, with 19 bases between. In germline, CDR1 is SGHDT, CDR2 YYEEEE.

The chain carries TRBV5-6 and TRBJ1-6, with 8 bases fitting TRBD1. Germline assignment: CDR1 SGHDT and CDR2 YYEEEE. The CDR3 has 14 residues. V shed 1 base and J 7 bases; nucleotides not matched to a gene: 1. CDR3 in DNA: TGTGCCAGCAGCTTGACAGGGGGGAATTCACCCCTCCACTTT. It yields the protein CASSLTGGNSPLHF.

V gene TRBV2 combines with J gene TRBJ2-5; TRBD1 is a possible D gene (5 bases). The CDR3 consists of 14 residues. Trimming cost V 7 bases and J 2 bases, with 14 bases left between them. Germline CDR1 SNHLY, CDR2 FYNNEI. Here the CDR3 DNA reads TGTGCCAGCACAGGGTGGAGTAAGCAAGAGACCCAGTACTTC. Its translation is CASTGWSKQETQYF.

The chain's CDR3 is CASSPRGDPSSGANVLTF. The CDR3 DNA sequence: TGTGCCAGCAGCCCCAGGGGGGATCCTAGCTCTGGGGCCAACGTCCTGACTTTC. V usage is TRBV7-8 and J usage is TRBJ2-6; possibly TRBD1 for D (7 bases). Germline CDR1 and CDR2: SGHVS and FQNEAQ. The CDR3 sequence is 18 residues long. V lost 5 bases, J lost 0 bases, and 17 bases lay in between.

The rearrangement links TRBV7-2 to TRBJ1-5; unclear D gene. The length of the CDR3 is 14 residues. Germline CDR1 SGHTA, CDR2 FQGNSA. V dropped 1 base and J dropped 3 bases, with 7 bases sitting between them. DNA of the CDR3: TGTGCCAGCAGCTTAGGTGCCTACAATCAGCCCCAGCATTTT. This gives the protein CASSLGAYNQPQHF.

This chain connects TRBV10-3 to TRBJ1-1; 8 bases align to TRBD1. V was clipped by 6 bases and J by 7 bases; unmatched bases: 13. Germline V gene data show CDR1 as ENHRY and CDR2 as SYGVKD. The CDR3 consists of 15 residues. In nucleotides, the CDR3 is TGTGCCATCAGGCCCATGGACAGGGATGGGGGTGAAGCTTTCTTT. This codes for CAIRPMDRDGGEAFF.

The chain employs TRBV9 and TRBJ2-7, with TRBD1 as a possible D gene (5 bases). This CDR3 is 15 amino acids long. Germline V lookup: CDR1 SGDLS, CDR2 YYNGEE. V was pared by 0 bases and J by 1 base, with 11 bases between. The CDR3: CASSVAETESYEQYF. Here the CDR3 DNA reads TGTGCCAGCAGCGTAGCTGAGACAGAATCCTACGAGCAGTACTTC.

The chain couples TRBV9 to TRBJ2-5; TRBD2 matches at 7 bases. The CDR3 contains 16 residues. The trim removed 4 bases at V and 5 bases at J, leaving 14 bases unmatched. Germline V gene sequence: CDR1 SGDLS, CDR2 YYNGEE. Written as DNA, the CDR3 is TGTGCCAGCAGCCCCCAAGGAGCGGGGTGGAGGGAGACCCAGTACTTC. It encodes CASSPQGAGWRETQYF.